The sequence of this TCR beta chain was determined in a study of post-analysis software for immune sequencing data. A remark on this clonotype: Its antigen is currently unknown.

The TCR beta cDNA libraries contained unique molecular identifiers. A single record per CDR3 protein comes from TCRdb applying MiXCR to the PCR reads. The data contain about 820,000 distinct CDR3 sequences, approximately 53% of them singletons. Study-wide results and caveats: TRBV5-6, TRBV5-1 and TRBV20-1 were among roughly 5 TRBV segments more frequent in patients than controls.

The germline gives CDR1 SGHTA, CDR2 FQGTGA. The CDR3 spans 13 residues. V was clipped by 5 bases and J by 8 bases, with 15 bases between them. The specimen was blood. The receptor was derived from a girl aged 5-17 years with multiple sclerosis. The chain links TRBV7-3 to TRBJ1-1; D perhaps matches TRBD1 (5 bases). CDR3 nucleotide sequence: TGTGCCAGCAGCCAGGGCGTTCCGACAGAAGCTTTCTTT. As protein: CASSQGVPTEAFF.